A few counts support the clone carrying this TCR beta chain. This entry belongs to a study of blood T cells in healthy people across ages. Combining a sample-barcoded 5' primer with a J-beta primer mix, a second PCR ran for about 6 to 11 cycles. Via MiXCR, TCRdb re-called the 5' RACE reads, giving one row per CDR3 protein. Here the sample spans 600,000 to 850,000 distinct CDR3 sequences, 20% to 25% being singletons. These data are also associated with another study on T cells of mothers and their children. That study adds: Samples were provided by three healthy Caucasian mothers and their six children.

Sequenced input: blood. The sequence was collected from a boy aged 5-17 years in good health.

Here the CDR3 reads CASSPPGRATDTQYF. CDR3 sequence (DNA): TGTGCCAGCAGCCCCCCCGGGCGGGCCACAGATACGCAGTATTTT. The chain has TRBV3-1 and TRBJ2-3; a possible D gene is TRBD2 (5 bases). CDR3 length equals 15 residues. V dropped 4 bases and J dropped 2 bases, with 13 bases sitting between them. Germline V gene data show CDR1 as LGHDT and CDR2 as YNNKEL (reference sequence).